This entry is about one TCR beta chain. The antigen is not known. A single record per CDR3 protein comes from TCRdb applying MiXCR to the RT-PCR reads. The sample includes 170,000 or so distinct CDR3 sequences, roughly 10% seen only once; the top ten take about 40%. The record originates from a study of response to subunit inactivated influenza vaccine. Study findings and constraints: It was suggested by the authors that few new T cells are recruited by each seasonal influenza vaccination.

CDR3 size: 19 residues. Germline assignment: CDR1 MNHEY and CDR2 SVGEGT. The germline V and J ends were trimmed by 2 bases and 0 bases, with 17 bases remaining between them. This chain uses TRBV6-2 or TRBV6-3 with TRBJ2-6; tentative D call: TRBD2 (5 bases). The source is a man in his fifties or sixties who received an inactivated influenza vaccine. The sequencing here drew on CD8+ T cells sorted from PBMCs, taken roughly 24 months after vaccination. CDR3 sequence reads: CASSYTKSRVISGANVLTF. The DNA for the CDR3 is TGTGCCAGCAGTTACACGAAATCGAGGGTCATCTCTGGGGCCAACGTCCTGACTTTC.